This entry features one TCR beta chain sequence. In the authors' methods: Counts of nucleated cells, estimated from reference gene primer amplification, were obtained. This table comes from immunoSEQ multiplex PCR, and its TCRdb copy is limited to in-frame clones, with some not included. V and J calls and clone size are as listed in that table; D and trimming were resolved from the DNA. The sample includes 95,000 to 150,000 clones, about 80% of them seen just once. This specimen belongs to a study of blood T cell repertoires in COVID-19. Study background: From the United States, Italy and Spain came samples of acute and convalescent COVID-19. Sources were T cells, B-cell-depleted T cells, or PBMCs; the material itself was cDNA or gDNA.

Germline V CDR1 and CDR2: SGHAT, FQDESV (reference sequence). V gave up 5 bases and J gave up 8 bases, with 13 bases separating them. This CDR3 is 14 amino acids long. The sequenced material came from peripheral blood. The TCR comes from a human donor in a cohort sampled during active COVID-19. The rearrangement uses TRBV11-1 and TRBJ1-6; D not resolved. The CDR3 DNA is TGTGCCAGCAGCCCCTTAATGGGAGATTCACCCCTCCACTTT. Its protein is CASSPLMGDSPLHF. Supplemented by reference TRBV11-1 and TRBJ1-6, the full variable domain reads EAEVAQSPRYKITEKSQAVAFWCDPISGHATLYWYRQILGQGPELLVQFQDESVVDDSQLPKDRFSAERLKGVDSTLKIQPAELGDSAMYLCASSPLMGDSPLHFGNGTRLTVT.